Listed below are T cell receptor beta chains from one sample, sequenced in a study of T cells in Graves' hyperthyroidism and ophthalmopathy. Each CDR3 protein gets one entry after TCRdb re-called the multiplex PCR reads with MiXCR. The table has 500,000 or so distinct CDR3 sequences, approximately 17% seen once. Sequencing was performed on blood. These receptors were collected from a woman between 18 and 30 years old with Graves' ophthalmopathy. The CDR3 runs from the conserved cysteine through the conserved F or W. Fields, in order: V gene, J gene, D gene, clone size, CDR3 protein, CDR3 DNA. A D gene is named only where the DNA matches it firmly. Where a row states a size, it is once, few, many or the class of an expanded clone; other rows omit it.

>TRBV19|TRBJ1-5|TRBD1|NA
CASNLRQGGNQPQHF
TGTGCCAGTAACCTACGACAGGGCGGCAATCAGCCCCAGCATTTT
>TRBV14|TRBJ1-5|NA|few
CASSPSVNQPQHF
TGTGCCAGCAGCCCCTCAGTCAATCAGCCCCAGCATTTT
>TRBV7-2|TRBJ2-1|NA|many
CASAVGIYNEQFF
TGTGCCAGCGCTGTAGGAATCTACAATGAGCAGTTCTTC
>TRBV6-5|TRBJ1-2|NA|NA
CASSYSPLNGYTF
TGTGCCAGCAGTTACAGTCCTTTGAATGGCTACACCTTC
>TRBV4-1|TRBJ2-7|TRBD2|few
CASSQELASYEQYF
TGCGCCAGCAGCCAAGAACTAGCGAGCTACGAGCAGTACTTC
>TRBV5-5|TRBJ1-2|NA|few
CASSLDSGIYGYTF
TGTGCCAGCAGCTTGGATTCAGGAATCTATGGCTACACCTTC
>TRBV20-1|TRBJ2-3|NA|NA
CSASRSTPDTQYF
TGCAGTGCTAGTCGGTCGACGCCAGATACGCAGTATTTT
>TRBV6-5|TRBJ1-1|NA|few
CASSYALGTEAFF
TGTGCCAGCAGTTACGCACTGGGCACTGAAGCTTTCTTT
>TRBV28|TRBJ1-2|NA|NA
CASSPADLQGYTF
TGTGCCAGCAGTCCGGCGGACCTTCAGGGCTACACCTTC
>TRBV12-5|TRBJ2-1|TRBD1|many
CASGLSPGQGVYNEQFF
TGTGCTAGTGGTTTGAGTCCGGGACAGGGGGTCTACAATGAGCAGTTCTTC
>TRBV20-1|TRBJ1-1|TRBD1|many
CSARSGTGVYSTEAFF
TGCAGTGCTAGATCCGGGACAGGGGTTTATAGCACTGAAGCTTTCTTT
>TRBV7-8|TRBJ1-6|NA|many
CASSSPRVDTLHF
TGTGCCAGCAGCTCCCCCAGGGTGGACACCCTCCACTTT
>TRBV6-1|TRBJ1-2|TRBD1|NA
CASREGQGYGCTF
TGTGCCAGCAGGGAGGGACAGGGGTATGGCTGCACCTTC
>TRBV7-3|TRBJ2-7|TRBD1|many
CASSLEGGNEQYF
TGTGCCAGCAGCTTAGAAGGGGGCAACGAGCAGTACTTC
>TRBV29-1|TRBJ1-1|NA|NA
CSVVDRIAEAFF
TGCAGCGTCGTGGACCGGATCGCTGAAGCTTTCTTT
>TRBV13|TRBJ1-6|NA|few
CASSLIGQTASPLHF
TGTGCCAGCAGCTTGATCGGACAGACCGCTTCACCCCTCCACTTT
>TRBV6-1|TRBJ1-1|NA|few
CASSPMANTEAFF
TGTGCCAGCAGTCCTATGGCGAACACTGAAGCTTTCTTT
>TRBV27|TRBJ1-4|NA|NA
CASRLTGTGEKLFF
TGTGCCAGCAGGCTAACAGGGACGGGTGAAAAACTGTTTTTT
>TRBV7-2|TRBJ1-6|NA|many
CASSFRANNSPLHF
TGTGCCAGCAGCTTCAGGGCAAATAATTCACCCCTCCACTTT
>TRBV5-6|TRBJ1-1|NA|many
CASSGILNTEAFF
TGTGCCAGCAGCGGCATATTGAACACTGAAGCTTTCTTT
>TRBV7-9|TRBJ2-1|TRBD2|many
CASSSGLARYEQFF
TGTGCCAGCAGCTCGGGACTAGCAAGATATGAGCAGTTCTTC
>TRBV12-3/TRBV12-4|TRBJ1-2|TRBD1|few
CASSYLDRGLYGYTF
TGTGCCAGCAGCTATTTAGACAGGGGGCTCTATGGCTACACCTTC
>TRBV7-9|TRBJ2-7|TRBD1|NA
CASSLDRGWQYF
TGTGCCAGCAGCCTAGACAGGGGATGGCAGTACTTC
>TRBV6-2/TRBV6-3|TRBJ1-1|NA|NA
CASSYSTGGAGTEAFF
TGTGCCAGCAGTTACTCGACCGGGGGCGCGGGGACTGAAGCTTTCTTT
>TRBV6-1|TRBJ2-7|TRBD2|NA
CASSPWTSGPVQYF
TGTGCCAGCAGTCCCTGGACTAGCGGGCCCGTGCAGTACTTC
>TRBV3-1|TRBJ1-1|NA|many
CASSPAGVEAFF
TGTGCCAGCAGCCCCGCCGGAGTAGAAGCTTTCTTT
>TRBV7-8|TRBJ1-2|TRBD1|many
CASSPGGFGGYTF
TGTGCCAGCAGCCCAGGGGGGTTCGGCGGCTACACCTTC
>TRBV7-3|TRBJ2-7|NA|many
CARYGSRLNYEQYF
TGTGCCAGATACGGGAGCCGGCTGAACTACGAGCAGTACTTC
>TRBV3-1|TRBJ2-2|TRBD2|many
CASSQYGGGNTGELFF
TGTGCCAGCAGCCAATACGGCGGGGGGAACACCGGGGAGCTGTTTTTT
>TRBV27|TRBJ1-2|TRBD1|many
CASSPWDRAYGYTF
TGTGCCAGCAGTCCCTGGGACAGGGCGTATGGCTACACCTTC
>TRBV20-1|TRBJ1-1|TRBD1|NA
CSARLTGVLDTEAFF
TGCAGTGCTCGACTAACAGGGGTGTTAGACACTGAAGCTTTCTTT
>TRBV27|TRBJ2-7|NA|many
CASSFSGGHSYEQYF
TGTGCCAGCAGTTTTTCCGGGGGTCATTCCTACGAGCAGTACTTC
>TRBV30|TRBJ2-7|NA|many
CAWSGTAHYEQYF
TGTGCCTGGAGTGGGACAGCCCACTACGAGCAGTACTTC
>TRBV28|TRBJ2-1|TRBD2|NA
CASKEGVAGSSYNEQFF
TGTGCCAGCAAGGAGGGGGTAGCGGGGAGCTCCTACAATGAGCAGTTCTTC
>TRBV27|TRBJ1-5|NA|NA
CASSLISGDNQPQHF
TGTGCCAGCAGTTTAATCAGTGGTGATAATCAGCCCCAGCATTTT
>TRBV3-1|TRBJ2-5|NA|many
CASSQVGGRETQYF
TGTGCCAGCAGCCAAGTCGGGGGGCGTGAGACCCAGTACTTC
>TRBV11-2|TRBJ2-1|TRBD2|many
CASSSPREGSHNEQFF
TGTGCCAGCAGCTCCCCCCGGGAGGGTAGCCACAATGAGCAGTTCTTC